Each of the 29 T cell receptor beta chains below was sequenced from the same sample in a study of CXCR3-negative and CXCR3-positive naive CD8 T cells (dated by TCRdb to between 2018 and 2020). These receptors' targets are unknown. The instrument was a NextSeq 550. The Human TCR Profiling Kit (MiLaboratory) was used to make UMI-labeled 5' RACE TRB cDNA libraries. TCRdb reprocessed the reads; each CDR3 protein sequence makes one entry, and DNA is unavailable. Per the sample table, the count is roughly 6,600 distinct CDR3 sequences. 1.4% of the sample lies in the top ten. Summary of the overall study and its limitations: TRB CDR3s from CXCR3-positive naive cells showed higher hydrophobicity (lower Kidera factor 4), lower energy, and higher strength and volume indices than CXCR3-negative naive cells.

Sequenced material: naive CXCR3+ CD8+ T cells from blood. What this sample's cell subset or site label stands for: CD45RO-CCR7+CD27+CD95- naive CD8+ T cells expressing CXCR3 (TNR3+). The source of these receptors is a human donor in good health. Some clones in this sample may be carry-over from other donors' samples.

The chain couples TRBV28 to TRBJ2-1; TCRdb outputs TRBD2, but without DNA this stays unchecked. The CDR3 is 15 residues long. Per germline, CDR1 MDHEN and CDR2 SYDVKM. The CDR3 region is CASSSRLAPYNEQFF.

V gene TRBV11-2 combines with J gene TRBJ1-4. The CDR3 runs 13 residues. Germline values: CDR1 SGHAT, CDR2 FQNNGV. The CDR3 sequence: CASSPASNEKLFF.

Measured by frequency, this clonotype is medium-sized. The CDR3 reads CSVEDSSSEKLFF. The V call is TRBV29-1, the J call TRBJ1-4. The CDR3 sequence is 13 residues long. Germline-derived CDR1 and CDR2 are SQVTM and ANQGSEA.

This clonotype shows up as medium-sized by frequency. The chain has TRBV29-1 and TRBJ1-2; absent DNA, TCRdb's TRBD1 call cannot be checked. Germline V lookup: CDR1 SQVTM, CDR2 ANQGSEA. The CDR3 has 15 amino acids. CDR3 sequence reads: CSVGTGSLTNYGYTF.

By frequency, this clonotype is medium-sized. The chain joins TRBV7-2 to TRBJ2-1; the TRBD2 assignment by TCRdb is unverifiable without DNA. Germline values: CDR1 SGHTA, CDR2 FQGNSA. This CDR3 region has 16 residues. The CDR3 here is CASSYRGLAGADEQFF. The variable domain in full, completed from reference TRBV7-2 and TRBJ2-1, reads GAGVSQSPSNKVTEKGKDVELRCDPISGHTALYWYRQSLGQGLEFLIYFQGNSAPDKSGLPSDRFSAERTGGSVSTLTIQRTQQEDSAVYLCASSYRGLAGADEQFFGPGTRLTVL.

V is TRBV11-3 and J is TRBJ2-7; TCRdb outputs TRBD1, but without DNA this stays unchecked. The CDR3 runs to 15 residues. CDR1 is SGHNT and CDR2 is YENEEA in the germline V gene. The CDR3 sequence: CASSQLSIREGEQYF.

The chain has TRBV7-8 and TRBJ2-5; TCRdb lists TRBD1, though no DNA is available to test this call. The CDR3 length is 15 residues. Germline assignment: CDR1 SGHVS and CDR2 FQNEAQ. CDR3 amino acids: CASSLESDRQETQYF.

CDR3 loop: CSVVPIDRDYNEQFF. This chain joins TRBV29-1 and TRBJ2-1; the TCRdb D gene call, TRBD1, has no DNA to confirm it. The CDR3 has 15 amino acids. CDR1 SQVTM and CDR2 ANQGSEA come from the germline V gene.

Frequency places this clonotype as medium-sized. The CDR3 is CASRPRQAGYGYTF. The genes are TRBV7-9 and TRBJ1-2; absent DNA, TCRdb's TRBD1 call cannot be checked. Germline V gives CDR1 SEHNR, CDR2 FQNEAQ (reference sequence). This CDR3 has 14 amino acids.

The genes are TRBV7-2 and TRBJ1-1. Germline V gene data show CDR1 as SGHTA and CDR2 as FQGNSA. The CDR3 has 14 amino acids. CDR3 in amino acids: CASSLAGMNTEAFF.

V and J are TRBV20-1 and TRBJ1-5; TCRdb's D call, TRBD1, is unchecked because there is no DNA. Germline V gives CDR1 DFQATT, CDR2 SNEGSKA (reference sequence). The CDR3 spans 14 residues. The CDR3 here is CSARDGGGEQPQHF.

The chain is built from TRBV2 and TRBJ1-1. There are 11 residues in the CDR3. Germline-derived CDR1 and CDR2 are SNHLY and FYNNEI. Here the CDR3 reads CASSVGTEAFF.

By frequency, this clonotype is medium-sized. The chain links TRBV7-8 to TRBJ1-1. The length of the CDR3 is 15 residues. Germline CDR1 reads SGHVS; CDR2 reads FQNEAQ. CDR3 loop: CASRTTGRIDTEAFF. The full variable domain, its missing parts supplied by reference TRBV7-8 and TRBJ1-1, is GAGVSQSPRYKVAKRGQDVALRCDPISGHVSLFWYQQALGQGPEFLTYFQNEAQLDKSGLPSDRFFAERPEGSVSTLKIQRTQQEDSAVYLCASRTTGRIDTEAFFGQGTRLTVV.

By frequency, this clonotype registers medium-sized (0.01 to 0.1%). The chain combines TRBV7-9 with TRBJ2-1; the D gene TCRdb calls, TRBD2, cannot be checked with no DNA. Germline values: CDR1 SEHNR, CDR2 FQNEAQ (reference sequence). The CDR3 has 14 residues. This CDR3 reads CASSTGTSGHEQFF.

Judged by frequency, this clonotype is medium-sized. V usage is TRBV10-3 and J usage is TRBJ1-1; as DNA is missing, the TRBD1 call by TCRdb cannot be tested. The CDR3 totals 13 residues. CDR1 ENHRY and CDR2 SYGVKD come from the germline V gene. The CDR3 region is CAISELTATEAFF.

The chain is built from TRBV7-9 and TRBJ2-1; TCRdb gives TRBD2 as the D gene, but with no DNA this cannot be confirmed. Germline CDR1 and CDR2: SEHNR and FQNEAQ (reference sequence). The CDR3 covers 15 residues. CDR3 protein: CASSRLAGNYNEQFF.

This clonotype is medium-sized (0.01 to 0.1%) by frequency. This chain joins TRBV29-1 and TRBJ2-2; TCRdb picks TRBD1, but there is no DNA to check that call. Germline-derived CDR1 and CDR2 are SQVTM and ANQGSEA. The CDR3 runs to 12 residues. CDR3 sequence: CSVYRPTGELFF.

The CDR3: CASSSGLAESYEQYF. The rearrangement links TRBV7-9 to TRBJ2-7; checking the TCRdb D call of TRBD2 is not possible without DNA. The CDR3 consists of 15 residues. CDR1 is SEHNR, CDR2 FQNEAQ, per germline (reference sequence).

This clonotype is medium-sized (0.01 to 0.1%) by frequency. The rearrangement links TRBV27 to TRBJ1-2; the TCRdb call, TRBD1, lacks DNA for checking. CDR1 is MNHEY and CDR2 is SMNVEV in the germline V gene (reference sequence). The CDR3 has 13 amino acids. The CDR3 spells CASSPGTVLSYTF.

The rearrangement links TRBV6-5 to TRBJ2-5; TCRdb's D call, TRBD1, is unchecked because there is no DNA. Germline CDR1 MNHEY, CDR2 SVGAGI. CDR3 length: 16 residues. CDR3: CASSYEGQGTLETQYF.

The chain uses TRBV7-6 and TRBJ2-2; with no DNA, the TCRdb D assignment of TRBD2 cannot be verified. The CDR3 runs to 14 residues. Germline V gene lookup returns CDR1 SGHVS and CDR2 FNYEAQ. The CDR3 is CASSFGGVVGELFF. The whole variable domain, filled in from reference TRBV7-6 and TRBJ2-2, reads GAGVSQSPRYKVTKRGQDVALRCDPISGHVSLYWYRQALGQGPEFLTYFNYEAQQDKSGLPNDRFSAERPEGSISTLTIQRTEQRDSAMYRCASSFGGVVGELFFGEGSRLTVL.

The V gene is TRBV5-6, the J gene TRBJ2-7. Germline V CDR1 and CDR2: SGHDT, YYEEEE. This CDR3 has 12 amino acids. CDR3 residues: CASSWGIHEQYF.

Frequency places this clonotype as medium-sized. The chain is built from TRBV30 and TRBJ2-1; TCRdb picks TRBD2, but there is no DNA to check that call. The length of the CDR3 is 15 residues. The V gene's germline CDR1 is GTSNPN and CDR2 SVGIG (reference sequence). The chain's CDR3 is CAWNGAAATRYEQFF.

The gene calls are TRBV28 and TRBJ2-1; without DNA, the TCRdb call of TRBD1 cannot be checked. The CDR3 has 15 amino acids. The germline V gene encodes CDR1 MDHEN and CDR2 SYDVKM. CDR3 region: CASSPRTQGDNEQFF. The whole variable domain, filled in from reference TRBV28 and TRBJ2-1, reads DVKVTQSSRYLVKRTGEKVFLECVQDMDHENMFWYRQDPGLGLRLIYFSYDVKMKEKGDIPEGYSVSREKKERFSLILESASTNQTSMYLCASSPRTQGDNEQFFGPGTRLTVL.

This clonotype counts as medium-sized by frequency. The CDR3 here is CSATGTGVAGNTIYF. The chain has TRBV29-1 and TRBJ1-3; TCRdb's D call of TRBD1 is untestable without DNA. The germline V gene encodes CDR1 SQVTM and CDR2 ANQGSEA. The CDR3 runs to 15 residues.

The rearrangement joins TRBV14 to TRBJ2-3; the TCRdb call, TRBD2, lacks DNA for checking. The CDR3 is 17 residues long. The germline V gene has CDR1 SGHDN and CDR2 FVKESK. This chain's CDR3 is CASSPPRAGARGDTQYF.

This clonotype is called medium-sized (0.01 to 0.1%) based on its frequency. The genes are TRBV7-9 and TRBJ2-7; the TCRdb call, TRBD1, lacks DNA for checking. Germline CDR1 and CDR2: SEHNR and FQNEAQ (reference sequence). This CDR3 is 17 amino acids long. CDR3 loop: CASSDTVTGNSSYEQYF.

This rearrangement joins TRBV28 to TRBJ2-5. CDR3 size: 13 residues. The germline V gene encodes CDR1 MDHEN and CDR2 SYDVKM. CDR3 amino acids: CASNPSDQETQYF.

This CDR3 reads CASSMGSFSYNEQFF. This sequence joins TRBV19 and TRBJ2-1. Germline-derived CDR1 and CDR2 are LNHDA and SQIVND (reference sequence). There are 15 residues in the CDR3.